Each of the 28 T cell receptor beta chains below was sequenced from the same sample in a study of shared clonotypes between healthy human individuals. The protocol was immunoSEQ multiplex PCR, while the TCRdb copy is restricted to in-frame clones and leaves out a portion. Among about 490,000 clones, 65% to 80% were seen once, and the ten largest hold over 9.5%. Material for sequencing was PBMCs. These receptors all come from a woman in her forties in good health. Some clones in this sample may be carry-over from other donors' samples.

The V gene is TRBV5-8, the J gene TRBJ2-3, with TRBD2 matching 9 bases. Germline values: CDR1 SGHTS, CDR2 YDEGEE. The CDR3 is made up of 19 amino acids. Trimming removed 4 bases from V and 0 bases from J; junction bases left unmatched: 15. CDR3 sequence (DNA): TGTGCCAGCAGCCAGGGTAGCGGGAGTTTCCAACGTAGCACAGATACGCAGTATTTT. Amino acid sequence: CASSQGSGSFQRSTDTQYF.

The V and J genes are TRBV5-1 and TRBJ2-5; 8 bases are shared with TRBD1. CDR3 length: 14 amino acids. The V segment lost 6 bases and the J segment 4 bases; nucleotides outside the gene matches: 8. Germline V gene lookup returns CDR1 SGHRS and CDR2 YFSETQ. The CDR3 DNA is TGCGCCAGCACACCGACCACAGGGGGAGAGACCCAGTACTTC. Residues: CASTPTTGGETQYF.

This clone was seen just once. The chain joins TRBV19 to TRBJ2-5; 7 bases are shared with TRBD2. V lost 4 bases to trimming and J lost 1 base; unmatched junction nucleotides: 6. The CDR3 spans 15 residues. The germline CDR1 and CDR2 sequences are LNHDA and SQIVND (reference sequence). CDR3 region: CASSTPGLTQETQYF. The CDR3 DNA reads TGTGCCAGTAGTACGCCGGGACTAACCCAAGAGACCCAGTACTTC.

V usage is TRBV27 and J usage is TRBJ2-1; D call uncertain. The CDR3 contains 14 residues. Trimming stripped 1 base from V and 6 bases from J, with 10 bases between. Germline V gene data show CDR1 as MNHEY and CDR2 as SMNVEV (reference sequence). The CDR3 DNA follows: TGTGCCAGCAGTTTATGGCAATCCCGCAATGAGCAGTTCTTC. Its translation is CASSLWQSRNEQFF.

The CDR3 nucleotides are TGTGCCAGCAGCTACTCGGGGCGAGAGACCCAGTACTTC. As protein: CASSYSGRETQYF. The chain links TRBV7-2 to TRBJ2-5; D assignment may be TRBD1 or TRBD2 (5 bases each). V was shortened by 4 bases and J by 4 bases, with 10 bases between the two germline ends. Germline loops: CDR1 SGHTA, CDR2 FQGNSA. The CDR3 is 13 residues long.

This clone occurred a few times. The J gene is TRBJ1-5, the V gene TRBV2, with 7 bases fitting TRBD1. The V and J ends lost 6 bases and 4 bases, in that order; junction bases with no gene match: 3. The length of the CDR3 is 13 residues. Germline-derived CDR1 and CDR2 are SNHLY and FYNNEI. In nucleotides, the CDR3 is TGTGCCAGCAGAGGACAGGCTAATCAGCCCCAGCATTTT. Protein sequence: CASRGQANQPQHF. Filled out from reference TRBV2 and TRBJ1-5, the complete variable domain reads EPEVTQTPSHQVTQMGQEVILRCVPISNHLYFYWYRQILGQKVEFLVSFYNNEISEKSEIFDDQFSVERPDGSNFTLKIRSTKLEDSAMYFCASRGQANQPQHFGDGTRLSIL.

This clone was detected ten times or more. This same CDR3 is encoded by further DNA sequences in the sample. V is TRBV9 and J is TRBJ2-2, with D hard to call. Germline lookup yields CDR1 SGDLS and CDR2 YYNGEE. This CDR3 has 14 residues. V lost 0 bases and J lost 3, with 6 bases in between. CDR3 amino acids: CASSVVGDTGELFF. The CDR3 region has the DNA TGTGCCAGCAGCGTAGTCGGAGACACCGGGGAGCTGTTTTTT.

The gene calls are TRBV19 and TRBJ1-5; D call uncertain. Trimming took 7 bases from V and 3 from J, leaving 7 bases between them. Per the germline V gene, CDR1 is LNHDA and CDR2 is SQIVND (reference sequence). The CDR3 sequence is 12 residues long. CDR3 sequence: CASKEFNQPQHF. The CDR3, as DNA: TGTGCCAGTAAAGAGTTCAATCAGCCCCAGCATTTT.

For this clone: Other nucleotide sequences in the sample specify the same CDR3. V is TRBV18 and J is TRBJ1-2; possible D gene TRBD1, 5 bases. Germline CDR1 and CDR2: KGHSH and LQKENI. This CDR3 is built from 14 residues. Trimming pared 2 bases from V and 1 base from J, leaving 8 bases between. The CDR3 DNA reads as TGTGCCAGCTCACCAGGGCAGGGTAACTATGGCTACACCTTC. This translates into CASSPGQGNYGYTF.

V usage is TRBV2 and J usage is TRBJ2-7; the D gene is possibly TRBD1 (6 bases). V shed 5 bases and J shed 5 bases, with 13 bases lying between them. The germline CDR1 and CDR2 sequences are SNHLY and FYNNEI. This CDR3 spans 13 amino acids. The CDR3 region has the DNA TGTGCCAGCAGTCCAGGGGATGGCGACGAGCAGTACTTC. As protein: CASSPGDGDEQYF.

This CDR3 is CASSFTSGSSLEQYF. CDR3 in DNA: TGTGCCAGCAGCTTCACTAGCGGGAGTTCCCTCGAGCAGTACTTC. The chain has TRBV7-8 and TRBJ2-7; 11 bases agree with TRBD2. After removal of 3 bases from V and 6 bases from J, the junction contained 7 bases not matched to a gene. The CDR3 spans 15 residues. Per germline, CDR1 SGHVS and CDR2 FQNEAQ.

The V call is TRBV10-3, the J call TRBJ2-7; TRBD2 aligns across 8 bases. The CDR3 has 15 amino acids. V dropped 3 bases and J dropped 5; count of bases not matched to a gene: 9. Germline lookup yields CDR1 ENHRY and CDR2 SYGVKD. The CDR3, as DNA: TGTGCCATCAGTGACCTAGCGGGCTCGACCCACGAGCAGTACTTC. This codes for CAISDLAGSTHEQYF.

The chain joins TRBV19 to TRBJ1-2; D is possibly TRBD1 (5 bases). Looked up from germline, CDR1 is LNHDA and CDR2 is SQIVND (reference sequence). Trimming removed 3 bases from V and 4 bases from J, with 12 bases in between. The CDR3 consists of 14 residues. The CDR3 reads CASSIGGGTYGYTF. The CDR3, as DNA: TGTGCCAGTAGTATCGGGGGGGGAACCTATGGCTACACCTTC.

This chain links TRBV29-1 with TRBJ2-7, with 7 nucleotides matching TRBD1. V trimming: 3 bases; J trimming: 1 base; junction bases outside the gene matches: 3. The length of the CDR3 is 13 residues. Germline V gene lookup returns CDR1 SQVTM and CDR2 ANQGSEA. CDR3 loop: CSVETGNSYEQYF. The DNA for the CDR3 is TGCAGCGTTGAGACAGGGAATTCCTACGAGCAGTACTTC.

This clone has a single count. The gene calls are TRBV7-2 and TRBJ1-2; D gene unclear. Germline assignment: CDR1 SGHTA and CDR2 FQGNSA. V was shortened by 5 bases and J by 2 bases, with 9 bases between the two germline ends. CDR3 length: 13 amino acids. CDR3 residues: CASSLQENYGYTF. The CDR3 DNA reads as TGTGCCAGCAGCCTTCAGGAGAACTATGGCTACACCTTC.

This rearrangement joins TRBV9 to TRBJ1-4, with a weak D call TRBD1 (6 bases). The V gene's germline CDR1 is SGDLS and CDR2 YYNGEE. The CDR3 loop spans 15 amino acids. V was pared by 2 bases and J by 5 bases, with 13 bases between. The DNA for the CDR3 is TGTGCCAGCAGCGTCGGAGGGGGGCAGAATGAAAAACTGTTTTTT. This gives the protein CASSVGGGQNEKLFF.

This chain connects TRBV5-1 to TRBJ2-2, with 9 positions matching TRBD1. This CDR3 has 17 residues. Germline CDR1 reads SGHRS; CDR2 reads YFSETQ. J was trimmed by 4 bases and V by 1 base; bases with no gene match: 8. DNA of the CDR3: TGCGCCAGCAGCTTGAGAACCGGGACAGGGAGCACCGGGGAGCTGTTTTTT. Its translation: CASSLRTGTGSTGELFF.

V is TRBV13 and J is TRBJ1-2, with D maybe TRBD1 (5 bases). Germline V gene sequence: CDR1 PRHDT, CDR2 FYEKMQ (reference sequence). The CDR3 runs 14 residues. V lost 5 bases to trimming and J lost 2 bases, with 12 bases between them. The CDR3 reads CASSRVGGNYGYTF. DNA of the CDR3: TGTGCCAGCAGCCGCGTGGGGGGAAACTATGGCTACACCTTC.

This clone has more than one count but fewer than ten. DNA for the CDR3: TGTGCCAGCAGCCAAGGACTAGGTCCCTACGAGCAGTACTTC. Its translation is CASSQGLGPYEQYF. J is TRBJ2-7 and V is TRBV7-9; TRBD2 matches 7 bases. V lost 5 bases to trimming and J lost 2 bases; unmatched junction nucleotides: 6. Germline assignment: CDR1 SEHNR and CDR2 FQNEAQ (reference sequence). The CDR3 totals 14 residues.

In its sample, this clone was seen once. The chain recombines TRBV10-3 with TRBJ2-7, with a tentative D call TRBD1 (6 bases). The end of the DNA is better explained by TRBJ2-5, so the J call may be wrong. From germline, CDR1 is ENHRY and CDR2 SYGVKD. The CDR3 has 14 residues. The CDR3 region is CAIRQASSQETQYF. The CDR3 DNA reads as TGTGCCATTCGACAGGCTTCCTCACAAGAGACCCAGTACTTC.

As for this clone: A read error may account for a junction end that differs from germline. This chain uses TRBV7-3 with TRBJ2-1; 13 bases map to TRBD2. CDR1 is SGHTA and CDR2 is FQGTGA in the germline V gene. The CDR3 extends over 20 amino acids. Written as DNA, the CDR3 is TGTGTCAGCAGCTTATCAGGACTAGCGGGAGCGCTATCCTCCTACAATGAGCAGTTCTTC. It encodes CVSSLSGLAGALSSYNEQFF.

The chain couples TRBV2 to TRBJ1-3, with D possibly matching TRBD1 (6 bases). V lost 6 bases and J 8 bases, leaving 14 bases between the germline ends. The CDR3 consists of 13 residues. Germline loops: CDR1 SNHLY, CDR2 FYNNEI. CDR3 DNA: TGTGCCAGCAGCGGGAACAGGGTAGACACCATATATTTT. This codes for CASSGNRVDTIYF.

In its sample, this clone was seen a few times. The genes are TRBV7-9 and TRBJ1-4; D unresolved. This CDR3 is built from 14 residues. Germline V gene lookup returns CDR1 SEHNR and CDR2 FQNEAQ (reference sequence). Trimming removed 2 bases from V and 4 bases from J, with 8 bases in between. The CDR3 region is CASSLPGDNEKLFF. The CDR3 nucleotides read TGTGCCAGCAGCTTACCCGGCGATAATGAAAAACTGTTTTTT. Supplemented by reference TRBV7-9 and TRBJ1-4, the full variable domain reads DTGVSQNPRHKITKRGQNVTFRCDPISEHNRLYWYRQTLGQGPEFLTYFQNEAQLEKSRLLSDRFSAERPKGSFSTLEIQRTEQGDSAMYLCASSLPGDNEKLFFGSGTQLSVL.

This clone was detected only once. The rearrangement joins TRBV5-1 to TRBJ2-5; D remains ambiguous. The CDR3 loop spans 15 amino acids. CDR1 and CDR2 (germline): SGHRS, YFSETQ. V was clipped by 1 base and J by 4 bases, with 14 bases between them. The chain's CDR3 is CASSLYEANAETQYF. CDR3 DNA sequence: TGCGCCAGCAGCTTGTACGAGGCCAACGCAGAGACCCAGTACTTC.

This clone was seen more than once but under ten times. CDR3 DNA sequence: TGTGCCAGCAGGTCCGGGACTGTGCGGGAAAAACTGTTTTTT. Encoded protein: CASRSGTVREKLFF. This chain joins TRBV6-5 and TRBJ1-4; D perhaps matches TRBD1 (5 bases). The V gene's germline CDR1 is MNHEY and CDR2 SVGAGI. The CDR3 totals 14 residues. The V gene lost 6 bases and the J gene lost 8 bases, with 16 bases spanning the gap.

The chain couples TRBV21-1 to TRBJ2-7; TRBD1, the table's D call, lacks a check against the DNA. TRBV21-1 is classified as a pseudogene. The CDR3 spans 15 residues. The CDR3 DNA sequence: TGTGCCAGCAGCGATCGGACAGGAGGTTTCTACGAGCAGTACTTC. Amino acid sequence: CASSDRTGGFYEQYF.

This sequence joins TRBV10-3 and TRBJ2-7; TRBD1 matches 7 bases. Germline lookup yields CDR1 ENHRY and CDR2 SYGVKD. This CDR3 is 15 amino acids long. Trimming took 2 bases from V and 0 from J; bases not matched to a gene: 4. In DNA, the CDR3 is TGTGCCATCAGTGAGGGACAGGCATACTCCTACGAGCAGTACTTC. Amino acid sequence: CAISEGQAYSYEQYF.

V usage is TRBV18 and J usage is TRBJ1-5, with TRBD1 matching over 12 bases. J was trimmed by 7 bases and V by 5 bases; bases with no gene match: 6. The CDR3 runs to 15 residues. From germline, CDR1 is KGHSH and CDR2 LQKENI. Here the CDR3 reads CASSGGTGGMQPQHF. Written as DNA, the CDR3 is TGTGCCAGCTCAGGAGGGACAGGGGGCATGCAGCCCCAGCATTTT.